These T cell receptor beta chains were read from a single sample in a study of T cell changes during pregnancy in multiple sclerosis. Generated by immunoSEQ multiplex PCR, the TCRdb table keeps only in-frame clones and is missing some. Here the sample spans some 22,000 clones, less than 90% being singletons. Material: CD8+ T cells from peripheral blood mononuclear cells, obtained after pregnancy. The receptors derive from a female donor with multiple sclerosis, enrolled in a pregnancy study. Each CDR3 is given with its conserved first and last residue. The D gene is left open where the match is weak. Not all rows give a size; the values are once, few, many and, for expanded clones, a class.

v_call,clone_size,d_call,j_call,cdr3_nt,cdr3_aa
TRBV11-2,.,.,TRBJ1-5,TGTGCCAGCAGCCTTGACAGCTATAGCAATCAGCCCCAGCATTTT,CASSLDSYSNQPQHF
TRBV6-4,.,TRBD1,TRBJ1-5,TGTGCCAGCAGTGATTATAACCCAGGGGGCGAGGGCAATCAGCCCCAGCATTTT,CASSDYNPGGEGNQPQHF
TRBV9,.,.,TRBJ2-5,TGTGCCAGCAGCGCGACGACAGGCTATCAAGAGACCCAGTACTTC,CASSATTGYQETQYF
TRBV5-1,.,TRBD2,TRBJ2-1,TGCGCCAGCAGCATCCCAGCGGGACTAGCCCGGCCATCGCCTGAGCAGTTCTTC,CASSIPAGLARPSPEQFF
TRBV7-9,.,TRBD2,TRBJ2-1,TGTGCCAGCAGCTTAGGGGGGGGCTCCTACAATGAGCAGTTCTTC,CASSLGGGSYNEQFF
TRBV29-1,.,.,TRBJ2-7,TGCAGCGTTGTACCTAGCTCCTACGAGCAGTACTTC,CSVVPSSYEQYF
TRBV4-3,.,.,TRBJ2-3,TGCGCCAGCAGCCAAGAGTCCAGCGGGAGCACAGATACGCAGTATTTT,CASSQESSGSTDTQYF
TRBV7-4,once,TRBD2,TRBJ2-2,TGTGCCAGCAGCCAACTGACTAGCGGGAGCGAATCCTCGAACACCGGGGAGCTGTTTTTT,CASSQLTSGSESSNTGELFF
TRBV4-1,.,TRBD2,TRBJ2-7,TGCGCCAGCAGCCAAGAGTCTCTAGCGGGACACGAGCAGTACTTC,CASSQESLAGHEQYF
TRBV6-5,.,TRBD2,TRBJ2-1,TGTGCCAGCAGTTCCGGACTAGCGGCTTACAATGAGCAGTTCTTC,CASSSGLAAYNEQFF
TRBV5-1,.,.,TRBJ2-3,TGCGCCAGCAGCTCACCCCAGGGATGGGCGACAGATACGCAGTATTTT,CASSSPQGWATDTQYF
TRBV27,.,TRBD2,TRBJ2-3,TGTGCCAGCAGTTTTTTTGCGGGAGTCACAGATACGCAGTATTTT,CASSFFAGVTDTQYF
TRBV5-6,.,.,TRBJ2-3,TGTGCCAGCAGCTGGACAGGGGCGGGGGGAGATACGCAGTATTTT,CASSWTGAGGDTQYF
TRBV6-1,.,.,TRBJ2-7,TGTGCCAGCAGTGAAGCCTACAGGGCCTCCTACGAGCAGTACTTC,CASSEAYRASYEQYF
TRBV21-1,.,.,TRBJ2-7,TGTGCCAGCAGCCACCCGGAGGGACTAGCGGGAGTAGGCGAGCAGTACTTC,CASSHPEGLAGVGEQYF
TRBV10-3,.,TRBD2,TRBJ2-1,TGTGCCATCATGAGAAGGGTTGCTAGCGGGAGAAATGAGCAGTTCTTC,CAIMRRVASGRNEQFF
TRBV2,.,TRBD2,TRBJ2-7,TGTGCCAGCAAAGGACTAGTAGTGTACGAGCAGTACTTC,CASKGLVVYEQYF
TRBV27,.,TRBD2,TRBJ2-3,TGTGCCAGCAGCCCGTCTAGCGGGACTTACACAGATACGCAGTATTTT,CASSPSSGTYTDTQYF
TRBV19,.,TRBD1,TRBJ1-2,TGTGCCAGTAGTATCTCCCTCCGGGACAGGGTTTACTATGGCTACACCTTC,CASSISLRDRVYYGYTF
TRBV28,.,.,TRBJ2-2,TGTGCCAGCAGTTTAATCCGTATAGACAGTTGGAACGGGGAGCTGTTTTTT,CASSLIRIDSWNGELFF
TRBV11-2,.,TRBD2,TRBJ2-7,TGTGCCAGCAGCTTAAGTCCTAGCGGGAGGGATGAGCAGTACTTC,CASSLSPSGRDEQYF
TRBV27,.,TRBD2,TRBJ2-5,TGTGCCAGTTCTATTAGCGGGAGTACGGAGACCCAGTACTTC,CASSISGSTETQYF
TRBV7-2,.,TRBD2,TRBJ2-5,TGTGCCAGCAGCTTGGCCCAGACTAGCCCCCAGTACTTC,CASSLAQTSPQYF
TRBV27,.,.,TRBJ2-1,TGTGCCAGCAGTTACCAGACTAGAGATGAGCAGTTCTTC,CASSYQTRDEQFF
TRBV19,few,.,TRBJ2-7,TGTGCCAGTAGTAGCGGCTTCCCCCACGAGCAGTACTTC,CASSSGFPHEQYF
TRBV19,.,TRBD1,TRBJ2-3,TGTGCCAGTAGTATACGCGGCTTCGGGACAGGCACAGATACGCAGTATTTT,CASSIRGFGTGTDTQYF
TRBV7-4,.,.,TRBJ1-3,TGTGCCAGCAGCTTAGGAGGTGTTGCCGGGACATTTAGAAACACCATATATTTT,CASSLGGVAGTFRNTIYF
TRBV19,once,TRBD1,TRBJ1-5,TGTGCCAGTACTGTGACTGGACAGGGCTACCAGCCCCAGCATTTT,CASTVTGQGYQPQHF
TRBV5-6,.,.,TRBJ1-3,TGTGCCAGCAGCTTGGGGGCTTCCCTCTCTGGAAACACCATATATTTT,CASSLGASLSGNTIYF
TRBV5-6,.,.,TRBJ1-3,TGTGCCAGCACCGACGTGGAGAGAAACACCATATATTTT,CASTDVERNTIYF
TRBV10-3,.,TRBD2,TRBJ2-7,TGTGCCATCAGTGAGGGAGCGGGGGCCTACGGGCAGTACTTC,CAISEGAGAYGQYF
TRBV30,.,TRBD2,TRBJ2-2,TGTGCCTGGAGGCGAGCGGGAGAATACACCGGGGAGCTGTTTTTT,CAWRRAGEYTGELFF
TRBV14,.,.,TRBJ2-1,TGTGCCAGCAGCTTTGACGGACTAACTCAGTTCTTC,CASSFDGLTQFF
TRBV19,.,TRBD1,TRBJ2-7,TGTGCCAGTAGTTTATCCGGGACAGGTACCTCCTACGAGCAGTACTTC,CASSLSGTGTSYEQYF
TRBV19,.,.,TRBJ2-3,TGTGCCAGTAGCCTAGAAGTCACAGATACGCAGTATTTT,CASSLEVTDTQYF
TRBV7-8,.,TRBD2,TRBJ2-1,TGTGCCAGCAGCCCTGGACTAGCGGGTCTATCCTACAATGAGCAGTTCTTC,CASSPGLAGLSYNEQFF
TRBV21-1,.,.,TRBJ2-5,TGTGCCAGCAGCAAATATTGGACAGGGGCCCCCCAAGAGACCCAGTACTTC,CASSKYWTGAPQETQYF
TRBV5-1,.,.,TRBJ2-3,TGCGCCAGCAGCGTTGACAGTCCCATTCAGTATTTT,CASSVDSPIQYF
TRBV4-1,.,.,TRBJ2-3,TGCGCCAGCAGCCAAGAACTAACAGGTGGCGGGACGATTATAGATACGCAGTATTTT,CASSQELTGGGTIIDTQYF
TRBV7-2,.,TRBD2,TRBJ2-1,TGTGCCAGCAGCTCGGGGACTAGCTCCTACAATGAGCAGTTCTTC,CASSSGTSSYNEQFF
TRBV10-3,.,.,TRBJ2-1,TGTGCCATCAGTGGGGAAGGGGGCGGGAACTACAATGAGCAGTTCTTC,CAISGEGGGNYNEQFF
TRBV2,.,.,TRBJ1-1,TGTGCCAGCAGTGAATGGAGGGAATTGTGGGCTTTCTTT,CASSEWRELWAFF
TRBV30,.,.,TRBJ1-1,TGTGCCTGGAGTGTCGGGGGGAACACTGAAGCTTTCTTT,CAWSVGGNTEAFF
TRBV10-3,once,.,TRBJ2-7,TGTGCCATCAGTGAGTCAGGGGGGGGCTACGAGCAGTACTTC,CAISESGGGYEQYF
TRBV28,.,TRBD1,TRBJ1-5,TGTGCCACAGGGACAGGGGAGGAGGATCAGCCCCAGCATTTT,CATGTGEEDQPQHF
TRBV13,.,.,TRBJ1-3,TGTGCCAGCAGCTTAGGCGGTCATGCCCCCATATATTTT,CASSLGGHAPIYF
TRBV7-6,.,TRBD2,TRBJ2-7,TGTGCCAGCAGCTTAGTAATACCTCAGCGGCTAGCGGCCTACGAGCAGTACTTC,CASSLVIPQRLAAYEQYF
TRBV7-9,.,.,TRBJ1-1,TGTGCCAGCAGCACTGGGACACCTGAAGCTTTCTTT,CASSTGTPEAFF
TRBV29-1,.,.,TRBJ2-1,TGCAGCGCCCCCGAGGATTATTTCTACAATGAGCAGTTCTTC,CSAPEDYFYNEQFF
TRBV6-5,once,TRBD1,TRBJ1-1,TGTGCCAGCGGGACAGGGATGGACACTGAAGCTTTCTTT,CASGTGMDTEAFF
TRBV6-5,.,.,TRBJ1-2,TGTGCCAGCAGTTACTCGATCGGGGTCGATGGCTACACCTTC,CASSYSIGVDGYTF
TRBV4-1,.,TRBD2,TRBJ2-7,TGCGCCAGCAGCCGGGGGGGCTACGAGCAGTACTTC,CASSRGGYEQYF
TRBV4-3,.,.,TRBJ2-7,TGCGCCAGCAGCCAAGATGCTCGTAGCCCCTACGAGCAGTACTTC,CASSQDARSPYEQYF
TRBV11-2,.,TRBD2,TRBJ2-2,TGTGCCAGCAGCTTAGGCGGACTAGCGGGACCCACCGGGGAGCTGTTTTTT,CASSLGGLAGPTGELFF
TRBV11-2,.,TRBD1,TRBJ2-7,TGTGCCAGCAGCCCCCAGACAGGGCTATCCTACGAGCAGTACTTC,CASSPQTGLSYEQYF
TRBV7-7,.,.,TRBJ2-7,TGTGCTAGCAGCTTAGGTCCGGACTCATCCTACGAGCAGTACTTC,CASSLGPDSSYEQYF
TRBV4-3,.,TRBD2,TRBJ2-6,TGCGCCAGCAGCCCCTGGGAGGGTCAATCATCGGCTGGGGCCAACGTCCTGACTTTC,CASSPWEGQSSAGANVLTF
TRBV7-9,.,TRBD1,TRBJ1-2,TGTGCCAGCAGCTTAGGGGACAGGCTTTATGGCTACACCTTC,CASSLGDRLYGYTF